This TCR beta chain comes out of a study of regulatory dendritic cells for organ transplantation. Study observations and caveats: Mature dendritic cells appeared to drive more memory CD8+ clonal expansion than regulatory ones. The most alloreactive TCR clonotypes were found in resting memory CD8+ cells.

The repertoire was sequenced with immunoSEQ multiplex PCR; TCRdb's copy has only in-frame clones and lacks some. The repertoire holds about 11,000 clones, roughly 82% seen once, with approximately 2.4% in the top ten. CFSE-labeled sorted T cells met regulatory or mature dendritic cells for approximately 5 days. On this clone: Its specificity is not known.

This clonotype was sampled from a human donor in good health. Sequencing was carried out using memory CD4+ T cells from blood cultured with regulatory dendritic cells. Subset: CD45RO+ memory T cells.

Here the CDR3 DNA reads TGTGCCAGCAGTTACTCTTGGGGGACTAGCTACGAGCAGTACTTC. Encoded protein: CASSYSWGTSYEQYF. V is TRBV6-5 and J is TRBJ2-7; 8 bases map to TRBD2. The germline V gene has CDR1 MNHEY and CDR2 SVGAGI. The CDR3 has 15 residues. V dropped 0 bases and J dropped 3; count of bases not matched to a gene: 4.